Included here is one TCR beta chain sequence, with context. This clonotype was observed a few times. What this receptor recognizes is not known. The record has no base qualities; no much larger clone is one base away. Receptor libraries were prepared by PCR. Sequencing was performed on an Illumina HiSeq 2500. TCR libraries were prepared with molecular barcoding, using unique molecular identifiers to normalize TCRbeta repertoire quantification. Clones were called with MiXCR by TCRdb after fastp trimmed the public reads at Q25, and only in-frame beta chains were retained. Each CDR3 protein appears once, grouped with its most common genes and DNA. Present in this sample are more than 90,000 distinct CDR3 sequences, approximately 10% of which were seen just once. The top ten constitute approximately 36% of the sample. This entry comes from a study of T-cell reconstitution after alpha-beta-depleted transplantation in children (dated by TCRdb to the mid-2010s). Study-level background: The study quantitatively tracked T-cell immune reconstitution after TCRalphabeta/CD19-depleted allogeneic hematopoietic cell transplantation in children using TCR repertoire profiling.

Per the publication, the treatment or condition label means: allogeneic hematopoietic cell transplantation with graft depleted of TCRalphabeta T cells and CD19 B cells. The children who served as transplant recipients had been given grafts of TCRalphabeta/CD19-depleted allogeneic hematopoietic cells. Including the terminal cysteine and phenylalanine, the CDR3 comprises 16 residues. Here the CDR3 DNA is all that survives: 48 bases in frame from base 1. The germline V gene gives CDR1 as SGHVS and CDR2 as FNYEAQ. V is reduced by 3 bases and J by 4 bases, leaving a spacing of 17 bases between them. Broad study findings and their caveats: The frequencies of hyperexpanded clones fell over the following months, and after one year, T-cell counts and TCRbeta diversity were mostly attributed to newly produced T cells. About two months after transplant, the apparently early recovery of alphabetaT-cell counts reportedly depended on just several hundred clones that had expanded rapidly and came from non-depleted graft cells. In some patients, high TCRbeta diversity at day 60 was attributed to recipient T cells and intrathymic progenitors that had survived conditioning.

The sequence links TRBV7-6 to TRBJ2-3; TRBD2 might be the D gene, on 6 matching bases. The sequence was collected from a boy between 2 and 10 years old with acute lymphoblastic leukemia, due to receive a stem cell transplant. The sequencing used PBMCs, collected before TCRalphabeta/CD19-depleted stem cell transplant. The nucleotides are TGTGCCAGCAGCTTTAAGATCGGGAGAGGGCCAGATACGCAGTATTTT. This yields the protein CASSFKIGRGPDTQYF. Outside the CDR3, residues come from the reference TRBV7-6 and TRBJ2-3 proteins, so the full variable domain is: GAGVSQSPRYKVTKRGQDVALRCDPISGHVSLYWYRQALGQGPEFLTYFNYEAQQDKSGLPNDRFSAERPEGSISTLTIQRTEQRDSAMYRCASSFKIGRGPDTQYFGPGTRLTVL.